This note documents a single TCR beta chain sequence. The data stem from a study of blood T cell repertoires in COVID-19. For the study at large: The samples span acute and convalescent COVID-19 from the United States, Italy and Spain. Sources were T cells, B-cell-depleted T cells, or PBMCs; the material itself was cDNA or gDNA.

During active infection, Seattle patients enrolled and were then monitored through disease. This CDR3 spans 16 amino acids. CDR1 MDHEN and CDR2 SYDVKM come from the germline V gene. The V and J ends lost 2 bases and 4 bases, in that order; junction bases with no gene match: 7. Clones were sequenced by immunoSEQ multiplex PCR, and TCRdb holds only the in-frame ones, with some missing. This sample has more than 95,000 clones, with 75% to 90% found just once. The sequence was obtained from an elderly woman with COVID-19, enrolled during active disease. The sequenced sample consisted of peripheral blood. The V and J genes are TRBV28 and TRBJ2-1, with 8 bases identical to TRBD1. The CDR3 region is CASSLDFGQGYNEQFF. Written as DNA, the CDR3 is TGTGCCAGCAGTTTAGATTTTGGACAGGGATACAATGAGCAGTTCTTC.